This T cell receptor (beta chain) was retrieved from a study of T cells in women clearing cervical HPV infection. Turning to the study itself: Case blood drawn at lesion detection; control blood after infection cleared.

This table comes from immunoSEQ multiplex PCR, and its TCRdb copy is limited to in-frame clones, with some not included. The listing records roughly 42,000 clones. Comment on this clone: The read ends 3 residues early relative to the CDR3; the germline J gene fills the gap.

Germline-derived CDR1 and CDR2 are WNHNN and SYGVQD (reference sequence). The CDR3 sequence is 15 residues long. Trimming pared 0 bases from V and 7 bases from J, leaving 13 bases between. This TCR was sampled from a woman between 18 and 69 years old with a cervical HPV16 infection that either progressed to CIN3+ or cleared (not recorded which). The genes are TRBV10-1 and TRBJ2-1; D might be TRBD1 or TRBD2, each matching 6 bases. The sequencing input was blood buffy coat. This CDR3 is CASSESGGGRNEQFF. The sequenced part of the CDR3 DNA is TGCGCCAGCAGTGAGTCAGGGGGAGGAAGGAATGAG.